This TCR beta chain comes out of a study of T-cell reconstitution after alpha-beta-depleted transplantation in children. The TCRbeta library was prepared with unique molecular identifiers. TCRdb re-derived calls from the PCR reads in MiXCR, one entry per CDR3 protein. The sample records some 350,000 distinct CDR3 sequences, 10% being singletons. The CDR3 totals 17 residues. Per germline, CDR1 MDHEN and CDR2 SYDVKM. V gave up 2 bases and J gave up 2 bases; unmatched junction bases: 7. Sequencing was performed on PBMCs from the stem cell graft donor, taken from the stem cell graft. The receptor was derived from a human donor who donated a stem cell graft to a child with acute lymphoblastic leukemia. This chain joins TRBV28 and TRBJ2-3, with TRBD2 matching 10 bases. CDR3 nucleotides: TGTGCCAGCAGTTTAAGGCCTAGCGGGGGCCCCACAGATACGCAGTATTTT. Translating gives CASSLRPSGGPTDTQYF.